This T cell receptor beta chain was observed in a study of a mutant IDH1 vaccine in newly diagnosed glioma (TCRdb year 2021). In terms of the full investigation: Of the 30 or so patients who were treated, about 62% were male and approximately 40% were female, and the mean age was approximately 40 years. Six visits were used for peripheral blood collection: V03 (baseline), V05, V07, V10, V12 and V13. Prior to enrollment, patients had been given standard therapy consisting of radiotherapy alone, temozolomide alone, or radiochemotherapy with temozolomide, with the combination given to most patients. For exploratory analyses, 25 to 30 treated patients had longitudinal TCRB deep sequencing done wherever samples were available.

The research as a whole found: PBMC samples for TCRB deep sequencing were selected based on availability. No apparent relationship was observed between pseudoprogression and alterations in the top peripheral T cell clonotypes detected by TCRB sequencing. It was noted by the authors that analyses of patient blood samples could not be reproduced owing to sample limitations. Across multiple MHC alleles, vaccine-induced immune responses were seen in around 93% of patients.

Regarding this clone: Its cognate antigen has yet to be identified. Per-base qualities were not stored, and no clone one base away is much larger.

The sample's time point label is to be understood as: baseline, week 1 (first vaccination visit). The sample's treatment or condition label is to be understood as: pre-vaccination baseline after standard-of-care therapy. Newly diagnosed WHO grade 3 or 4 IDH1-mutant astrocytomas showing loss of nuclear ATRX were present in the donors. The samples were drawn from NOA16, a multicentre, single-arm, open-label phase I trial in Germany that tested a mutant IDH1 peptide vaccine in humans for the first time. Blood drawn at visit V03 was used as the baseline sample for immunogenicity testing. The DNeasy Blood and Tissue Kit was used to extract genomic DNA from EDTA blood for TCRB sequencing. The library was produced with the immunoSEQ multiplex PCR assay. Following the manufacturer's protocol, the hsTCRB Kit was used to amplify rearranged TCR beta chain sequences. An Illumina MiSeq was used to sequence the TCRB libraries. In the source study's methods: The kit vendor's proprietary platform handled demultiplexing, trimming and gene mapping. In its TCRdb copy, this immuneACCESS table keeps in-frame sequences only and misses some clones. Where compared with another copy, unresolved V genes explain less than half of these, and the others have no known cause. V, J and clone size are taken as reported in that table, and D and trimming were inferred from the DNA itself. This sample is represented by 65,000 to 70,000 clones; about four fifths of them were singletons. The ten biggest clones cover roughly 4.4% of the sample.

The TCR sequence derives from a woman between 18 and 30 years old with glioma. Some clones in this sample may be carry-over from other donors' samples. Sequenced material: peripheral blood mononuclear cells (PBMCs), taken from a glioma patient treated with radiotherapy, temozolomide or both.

The nucleotides read TGTGCCTGGAGGGCGGGGGGGGACACTGAAGCTTTCTTT. This codes for CAWRAGGDTEAFF. Recombination joined TRBV30 with TRBJ1-1; TRBD1 is perhaps the D gene, given 5 matching bases. The CDR3, cysteine through phenylalanine, is 13 amino acids long. Only CDR3 DNA is held: 39 bases, read in frame from base 1. The germline V gene (reference sequence) supplies CDR1 GTSNPN and CDR2 SVGIG. At the junction V is shortened by 3 bases and J by 3 bases, with 11 bases in between.